Below are 19 T cell receptor beta chains sequenced from a single sample in a study of beta chain features in type 1 diabetes. Points from the study as a whole: Moderate yet significant TCRB CDR3 shortening was seen in Type 1 diabetes patients in all four CD4+ subsets.

Reverse transcribing all isolated RNA meant expressed TCRB transcripts were sequenced. Measured with immunoSEQ multiplex PCR; TCRdb has only the in-frame clones, and not every one. The sample shows 300,000 to 400,000 clones, over 8.5% of them seen only once. No antigen has been assigned to these receptors. The sequenced sample consisted of central memory CD4+ T cells from blood. These receptors were taken from a man younger than 40 with type 1 diabetes.

CDR3 in amino acids: CASTLDGSYEQYF. The CDR3 region has the DNA TGTGCCAGCACCCTGGACGGTTCCTACGAGCAGTACTTC. The chain has TRBV6-4 and TRBJ2-7; D gene unclear. CDR1 is MRHNA and CDR2 is SNTAGT in the germline V gene. The germline V and J ends were trimmed by 7 bases and 1 base, with 11 bases remaining between them. The CDR3 has 13 amino acids.

This clone was found once. The rearrangement uses TRBV4-3 and TRBJ1-2; weak D call: TRBD1 (6 bases). There are 16 residues in the CDR3. The germline V gene has CDR1 LGHNA and CDR2 YSLEER. Trimming shortened V by 1 base and J by 5 bases, and 17 bases separated the two germline ends. The CDR3 bases are TGCGCCAGCAGCCAAGCGGCCGGCGGGGGCCTTTATGGCTACACCTTC. Translation gives CASSQAAGGGLYGYTF.

Only a few counts were recorded for this clone. The rearrangement joins TRBV4-2 to TRBJ2-7; D is ambiguous. Trimming pared 5 bases from V and 2 bases from J, leaving 7 bases between. Germline lookup yields CDR1 LGHNA and CDR2 YNFKEQ. The CDR3 runs to 12 residues. The CDR3 DNA is TGTGCCAGCAGCTTGAGACCCTACGAGCAGTACTTC. Residues: CASSLRPYEQYF.

There are a few counts of this clone. The chain has TRBV2 and TRBJ2-2; TRBD1 matches 8 bases. The CDR3 covers 16 residues. V shed 4 bases and J 2 bases; nucleotides not matched to a gene: 6. Germline V gene lookup returns CDR1 SNHLY and CDR2 FYNNEI. The CDR3 coding sequence is TGTGCCAGCAGTGCCCAGGGGGCGGCCAACACCGGGGAGCTGTTTTTT. Its protein is CASSAQGAANTGELFF.

This clone was recorded at least ten times. The chain links TRBV7-3 to TRBJ2-7; D possibly uses TRBD1 or TRBD2 (5 bases each). The CDR3 is 13 amino acids. Germline values: CDR1 SGHTA, CDR2 FQGTGA. Deletions cut 3 bases from V and 7 bases from J, with 13 bases between. CDR3 DNA: TGTGCCAGCAGCTTTGGTGTGGGGGAGGAGCAGTACTTC. Its protein is CASSFGVGEEQYF.

The table lists this clone with a few counts. The chain combines TRBV30 with TRBJ1-1, with D possibly TRBD1 on 6 matching bases. The V end lost 2 bases, the J end lost 4 bases, and 14 bases lay between the germline ends. In germline, CDR1 is GTSNPN, CDR2 SVGIG (reference sequence). CDR3 size: 14 residues. CDR3 loop: CAWSLTGVSTEAFF. The DNA of the CDR3 is TGTGCCTGGAGTCTGACAGGCGTAAGCACTGAAGCTTTCTTT.

The rearrangement uses TRBV27 and TRBJ1-2; 7 bases match TRBD1. V was pared by 6 bases and J by 5 bases, with 12 bases of the junction left unmatched. Germline V lookup: CDR1 MNHEY, CDR2 SMNVEV (reference sequence). The length of the CDR3 is 15 residues. CDR3 protein: CASSRLGTATYGYTF. The CDR3 nucleotides read TGTGCCAGCAGCCGACTAGGGACAGCTACTTATGGCTACACCTTC.

Many counts were recorded for this clone. This sequence joins TRBV10-3 and TRBJ2-7; 8 bases map to TRBD2. V was clipped by 6 bases and J by 5 bases; unmatched bases: 15. Germline assignment: CDR1 ENHRY and CDR2 SYGVKD. This CDR3 contains 16 residues. CDR3 nucleotide sequence: TGTGCCATCAGAACCTCAACTGTACTAGCGGAGAACGAGCAGTACTTC. Protein sequence: CAIRTSTVLAENEQYF.

This chain joins TRBV4-3 and TRBJ1-2; 7 bases agree with TRBD1. Looked up from germline, CDR1 is LGHNA and CDR2 is YSLEER. This CDR3 has 16 amino acids. Losses at the gene ends were 0 bases for V and 4 bases for J; bases not matched to a gene: 8. CDR3 residues: CASSQDAYRDSYGYTF. The CDR3 nucleotides read TGCGCCAGCAGCCAAGATGCCTACCGGGACAGCTATGGCTACACCTTC.

V and J are TRBV11-2 and TRBJ1-2; D remains ambiguous. Per the germline V gene, CDR1 is SGHAT and CDR2 is FQNNGV. The CDR3 contains 12 residues. V was pared by 5 bases and J by 8 bases, with 12 bases between. In nucleotides, the CDR3 is TGTGCCAGCAGCCACGGGGTAGGAGGCTACACCTTC. Residues: CASSHGVGGYTF.

In this sample, this clone turned up a few times. The chain recombines TRBV5-1 with TRBJ1-1, with a possible D match to TRBD1 (6 bases). The CDR3 has 14 residues. Germline loops: CDR1 SGHRS, CDR2 YFSETQ. The V and J ends lost 4 bases and 1 base respectively, with 11 bases between them. Here the CDR3 reads CASSAQGTNTEAFF. CDR3 bases: TGCGCCAGCAGCGCCCAGGGGACGAACACTGAAGCTTTCTTT.

Only a few counts were recorded for this clone. The chain is built from TRBV10-3 and TRBJ2-1; 9 positions match TRBD2. Trimming cost V 6 bases and J 0 bases; bases outside gene matches: 3. The CDR3 loop spans 15 amino acids. Germline assignment: CDR1 ENHRY and CDR2 SYGVKD. This CDR3 is CAIRTSGPSYNEQFF. As DNA, the CDR3 is TGTGCCATCAGGACTAGCGGTCCCTCCTACAATGAGCAGTTCTTC.

This clone was observed a few times. The chain combines TRBV4-1 with TRBJ2-7; D gene uncertain. Germline V gene data show CDR1 as MGHRA and CDR2 as YSYEKL. The length of the CDR3 is 15 residues. Deletions cut 0 bases from V and 2 bases from J, with 11 bases between. CDR3 DNA: TGCGCCAGCAGCCAAGATACTCGGAACCCCTACGAGCAGTACTTC. Translation: CASSQDTRNPYEQYF.

Comment on this clone: This sample also contains other DNA sequences that code for the same CDR3. V gene TRBV20-1 combines with J gene TRBJ1-1; D gene uncertain. This CDR3 comprises 11 residues. Trimming shortened V by 5 bases and J by 0 bases, and 4 bases separated the two germline ends. From germline, CDR1 is DFQATT and CDR2 SNEGSKA (reference sequence). The CDR3, as DNA: TGCAGTGCTCGGATGAACACTGAAGCTTTCTTT. This encodes CSARMNTEAFF.

This clone was observed a handful of times. The chain carries TRBV27 and TRBJ1-1, with 7 bases aligning to TRBD1. The germline V gene encodes CDR1 MNHEY and CDR2 SMNVEV (reference sequence). There are 14 residues in the CDR3. Unmatched junction bases numbered 3, after V lost 3 bases and J lost 2 bases. CDR3 nucleotides: TGTGCCAGCAGTTTTGACAGGGATAACACTGAAGCTTTCTTT. Amino acids: CASSFDRDNTEAFF.

The rearrangement uses TRBV11-2 and TRBJ2-5; 11 nucleotides agree with TRBD2. The CDR3 is 15 residues long. V lost 5 bases and J lost 4; bases outside the gene matches: 6. Germline V gene data show CDR1 as SGHAT and CDR2 as FQNNGV. CDR3 sequence: CASSIAGTSGETQYF. DNA for the CDR3: TGTGCCAGCAGCATTGCCGGGACTAGCGGAGAGACCCAGTACTTC.

V gene TRBV7-9 combines with J gene TRBJ2-3, with 7 bases matching TRBD2. After removal of 2 bases from V and 5 bases from J, the junction contained 7 bases not matched to a gene. CDR1 SEHNR and CDR2 FQNEAQ come from the germline V gene (reference sequence). The CDR3 runs 15 residues. DNA of the CDR3: TGTGCCAGCAGCTTAAGGGCGGGGGACGGAGATACGCAGTATTTT. Translating gives CASSLRAGDGDTQYF.

CDR3: CASSRNRGRTEAFF. The CDR3 region has the DNA TGCGCCAGCAGTCGCAACAGGGGACGGACTGAAGCTTTCTTT. The V gene is TRBV5-1, the J gene TRBJ1-1; 7 nucleotides match TRBD1. CDR1 is SGHRS and CDR2 is YFSETQ in the germline V gene. V trimming: 5 bases; J trimming: 5 bases; junction bases outside the gene matches: 9. CDR3 length: 14 residues.

The J gene is TRBJ1-1, the V gene TRBV9; D gene uncertain. There are 14 residues in the CDR3. V lost 0 bases, J lost 7 bases, and 13 bases lay in between. Per germline, CDR1 SGDLS and CDR2 YYNGEE. The chain's CDR3 is CASSVGLPLGEAFF. The CDR3 coding sequence is TGTGCCAGCAGCGTAGGACTGCCGTTAGGTGAAGCTTTCTTT.